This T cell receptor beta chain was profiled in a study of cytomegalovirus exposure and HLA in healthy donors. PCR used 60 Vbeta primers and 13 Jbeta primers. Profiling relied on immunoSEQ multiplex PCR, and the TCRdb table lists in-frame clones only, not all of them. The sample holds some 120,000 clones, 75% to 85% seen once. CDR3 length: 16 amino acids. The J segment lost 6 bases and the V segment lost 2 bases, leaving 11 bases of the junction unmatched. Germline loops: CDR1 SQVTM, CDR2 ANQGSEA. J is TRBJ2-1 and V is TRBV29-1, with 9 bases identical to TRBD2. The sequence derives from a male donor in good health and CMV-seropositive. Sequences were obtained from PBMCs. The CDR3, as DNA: TGCAGCGTTGAAAGCGGGGGGACAGCGTACGGCAATGAGCAGTTCTTC. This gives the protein CSVESGGTAYGNEQFF.